This is a list of T cell receptor beta chains from one sample in a study of T-cell memory formation after mild COVID-19. TCRdb called the 5' RACE reads again in MiXCR, with one record for every CDR3 protein. This table has 400,000 or so distinct CDR3 sequences, under 25% appearing once. Sequenced: PBMCs or a T cell subset sorted from them (not recorded which). The receptor source for this set is an adult woman who had mild COVID-19 (a few samples of this study predate the infection). Cell type and time point are not known. Both conserved end residues are part of each CDR3. The order of the fields is CDR3 protein, J gene, clone size, CDR3 length, V gene. Where a row states a size, it is once, few, many or the class of an expanded clone; other rows omit it.

CSISADSNQPQHF,TRBJ1-5,NA,13,TRBV10-3
CASSLFGTENNSPLHF,TRBJ1-6,NA,16,TRBV12-3/TRBV12-4
CATSAGDPPNEQFF,TRBJ2-1,few,14,TRBV24-1
CASSFNGGTQYF,TRBJ2-5,few,12,TRBV6-6
CATSDLKISGDNTGELFF,TRBJ2-2,NA,18,TRBV24-1
CASSLDGASGSMVRIF,TRBJ2-1,few,16,TRBV7-2
CASSYGGAPGALYNEQFF,TRBJ2-1,NA,18,TRBV6-5
CASSYLGGQGANSNQPQHF,TRBJ1-5,NA,19,TRBV6-2/TRBV6-3
CSAKPGGRYGYTF,TRBJ1-2,NA,13,TRBV20-1
CASSGQEHSYEQYF,TRBJ2-7,NA,14,TRBV11-3
CASSYGQGTNEQYF,TRBJ2-7,NA,14,TRBV6-5
CASSDLARGGEQYF,TRBJ2-7,few,14,TRBV2
CASRRRQGETQYF,TRBJ2-5,few,13,TRBV12-3/TRBV12-4
CSVRKGSSYEQYF,TRBJ2-7,NA,13,TRBV29-1
CASSIRTSRYNEQFF,TRBJ2-1,few,15,TRBV19
CASKGQTLKYGYTF,TRBJ1-2,NA,14,TRBV19
CASSDVGITDTQYF,TRBJ2-3,NA,14,TRBV25-1
CSASQGDSNQPQHF,TRBJ1-5,NA,14,TRBV20-1
CASSETDTQYF,TRBJ2-3,many,11,TRBV2
CASSQLAADTDTQYF,TRBJ2-3,few,15,TRBV4-1
CASKNPGQGKTEAFF,TRBJ1-1,few,15,TRBV10-3
CSARDLRAGDYEQYF,TRBJ2-7,NA,15,TRBV20-1
CATSDRKGGSTEAFF,TRBJ1-1,few,15,TRBV24-1
CASSPRAATYNEQFF,TRBJ2-1,NA,15,TRBV6-4
CASSGGVSGANVLTF,TRBJ2-6,few,15,TRBV5-6
CATSRDTPYGYTF,TRBJ1-2,few,13,TRBV15
CASSLLGALGVNTEAFF,TRBJ1-1,few,17,TRBV12-3/TRBV12-4
CASRPSDTGELFF,TRBJ2-2,few,13,TRBV12-3/TRBV12-4